This section outlines one T cell receptor (beta chain) sequence together with its context. Which antigen it targets is not known. No qualities accompany the bases; no much larger clone lies one base away. Looking up the germline V gene (reference sequence) yields CDR1 SEHNR and CDR2 FQNEAQ. The CDR3 sequence holds 12 residues, the cysteine and phenylalanine included. Left in the record is the CDR3 DNA by itself, 36 bases read in frame from the first base. The sample comes from a study of T cell changes during pregnancy in multiple sclerosis (dated by TCRdb to the late 2010s). Looking at the study overall: Changes in the T cell repertoire over the course of pregnancy were examined in this study in women with multiple sclerosis.

Receptors were amplified or captured by the immunoSEQ multiplex PCR assay. What TCRdb holds here is the immuneACCESS table cut down to in-frame rearrangements. Part of the clones is not present; checked against another copy, under half of the missing clones reflect an unresolved V gene, and the others are unexplained. The sample table shows around 120,000 clones, and 90% to 95% are seen once. Roughly 3.5% of the sample is in the top ten clones. Sample: peripheral blood, taken after pregnancy. This receptor was taken from a female donor with multiple sclerosis, enrolled in a pregnancy study. The chain couples TRBV7-9 to TRBJ2-5, with an unclear D gene assignment. The DNA end is a closer match to TRBJ2-7, so the J assignment may be wrong. The DNA sequence is TGTGCCAGCAGCCCGACATTGCGCGAGCAGTACTTC. This encodes CASSPTLREQYF.